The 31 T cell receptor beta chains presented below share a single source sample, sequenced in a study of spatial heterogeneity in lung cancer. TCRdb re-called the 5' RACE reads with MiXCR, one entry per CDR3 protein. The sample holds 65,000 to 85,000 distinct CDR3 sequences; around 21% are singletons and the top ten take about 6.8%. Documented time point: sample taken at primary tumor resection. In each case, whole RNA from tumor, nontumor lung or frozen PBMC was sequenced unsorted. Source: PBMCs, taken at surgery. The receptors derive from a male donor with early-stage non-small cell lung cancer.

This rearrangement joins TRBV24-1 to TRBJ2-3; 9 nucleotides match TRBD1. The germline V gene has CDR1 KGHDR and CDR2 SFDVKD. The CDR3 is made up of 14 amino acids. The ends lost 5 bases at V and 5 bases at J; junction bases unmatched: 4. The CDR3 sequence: CATSGDRVGDTQYF. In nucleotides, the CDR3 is TGTGCCACCAGTGGGGACAGGGTTGGAGATACGCAGTATTTT.

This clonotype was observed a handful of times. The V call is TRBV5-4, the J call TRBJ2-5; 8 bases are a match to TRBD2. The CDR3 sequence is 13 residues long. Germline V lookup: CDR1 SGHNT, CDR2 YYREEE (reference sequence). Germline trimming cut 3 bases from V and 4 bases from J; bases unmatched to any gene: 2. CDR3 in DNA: TGTGCCAGCAGCTCCCTAGCGGGAGAGACCCAGTACTTC. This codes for CASSSLAGETQYF.

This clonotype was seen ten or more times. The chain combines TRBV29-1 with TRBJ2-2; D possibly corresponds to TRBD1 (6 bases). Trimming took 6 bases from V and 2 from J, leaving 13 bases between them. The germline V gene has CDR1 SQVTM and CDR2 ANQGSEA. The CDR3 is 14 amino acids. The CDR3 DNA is TGCAGCGTCCTCTGGACAGCTAACACCGGGGAGCTGTTTTTT. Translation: CSVLWTANTGELFF.

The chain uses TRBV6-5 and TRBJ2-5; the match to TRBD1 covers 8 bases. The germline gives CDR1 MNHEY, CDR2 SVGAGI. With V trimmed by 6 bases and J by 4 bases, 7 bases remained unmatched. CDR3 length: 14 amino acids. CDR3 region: CASRPDRGGETQYF. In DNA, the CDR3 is TGTGCCAGCAGGCCCGACAGGGGAGGAGAGACCCAGTACTTC.

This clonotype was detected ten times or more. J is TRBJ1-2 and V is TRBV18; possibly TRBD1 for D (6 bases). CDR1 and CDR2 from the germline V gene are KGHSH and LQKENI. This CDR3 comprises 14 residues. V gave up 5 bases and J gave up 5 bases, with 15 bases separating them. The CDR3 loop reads CASSRQESTYGYTF. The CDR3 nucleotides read TGTGCCAGCTCAAGACAGGAATCGACTTATGGCTACACCTTC.

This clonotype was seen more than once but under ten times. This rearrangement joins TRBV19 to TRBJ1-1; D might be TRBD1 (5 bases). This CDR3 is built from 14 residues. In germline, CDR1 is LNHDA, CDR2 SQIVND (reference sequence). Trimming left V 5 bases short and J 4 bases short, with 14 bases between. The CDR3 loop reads CASSAAGLGTEAFF. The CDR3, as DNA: TGTGCCAGTAGTGCAGCAGGGCTGGGCACTGAAGCTTTCTTT.

CDR3 sequence (DNA): TGCAGCGTTGAAGTACGGTCAGCAACCTACGAGCAGTACTTC. The encoded protein is CSVEVRSATYEQYF. The J gene is TRBJ2-7, the V gene TRBV29-1; no clear D gene. The CDR3 covers 14 residues. V lost 1 base, J lost 2 bases, and 12 bases lay in between. Germline V lookup: CDR1 SQVTM, CDR2 ANQGSEA.

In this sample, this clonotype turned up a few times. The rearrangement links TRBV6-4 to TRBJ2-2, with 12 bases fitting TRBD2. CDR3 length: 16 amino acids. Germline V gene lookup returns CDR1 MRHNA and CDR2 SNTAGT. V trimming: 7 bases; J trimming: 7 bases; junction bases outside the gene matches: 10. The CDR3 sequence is CASTPLAGGPGGELFF. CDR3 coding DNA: TGTGCCAGCACCCCTCTAGCGGGAGGGCCTGGCGGGGAGCTGTTTTTT.

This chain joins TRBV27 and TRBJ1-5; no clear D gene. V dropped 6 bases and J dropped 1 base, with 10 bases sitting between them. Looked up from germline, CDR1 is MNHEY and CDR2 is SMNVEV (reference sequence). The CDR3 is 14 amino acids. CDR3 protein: CASSPAGSNQPQHF. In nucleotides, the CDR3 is TGTGCCAGCAGCCCTGCCGGGAGCAATCAGCCCCAGCATTTT.

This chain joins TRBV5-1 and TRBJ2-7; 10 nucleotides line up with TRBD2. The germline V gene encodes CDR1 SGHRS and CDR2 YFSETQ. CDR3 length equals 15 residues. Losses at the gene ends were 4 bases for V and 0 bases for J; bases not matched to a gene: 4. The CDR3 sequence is CASSRLAGASYEQYF. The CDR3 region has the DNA TGCGCCAGCAGCCGGCTAGCGGGGGCCTCCTACGAGCAGTACTTC.

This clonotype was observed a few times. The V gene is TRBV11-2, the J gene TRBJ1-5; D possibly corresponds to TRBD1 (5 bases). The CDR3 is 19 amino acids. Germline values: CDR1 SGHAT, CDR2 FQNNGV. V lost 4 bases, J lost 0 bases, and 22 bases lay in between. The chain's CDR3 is CASSCRRDVYTLSNQPQHF. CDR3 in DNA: TGTGCCAGCAGCTGTCGCCGGGACGTATATACTCTTAGCAATCAGCCCCAGCATTTT.

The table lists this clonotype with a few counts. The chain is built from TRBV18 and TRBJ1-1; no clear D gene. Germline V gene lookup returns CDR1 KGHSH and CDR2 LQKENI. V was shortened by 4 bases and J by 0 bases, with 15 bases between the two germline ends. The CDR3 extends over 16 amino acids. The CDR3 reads CASSLVPDFLNTEAFF. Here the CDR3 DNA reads TGTGCCAGCTCACTCGTACCGGATTTCTTGAACACTGAAGCTTTCTTT.

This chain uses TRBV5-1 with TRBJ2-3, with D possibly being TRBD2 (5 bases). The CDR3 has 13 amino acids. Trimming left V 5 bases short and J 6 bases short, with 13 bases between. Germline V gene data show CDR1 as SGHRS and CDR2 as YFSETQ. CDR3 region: CASRYGESDTQYF. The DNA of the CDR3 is TGCGCCAGCAGATATGGGGAGTCGGATACGCAGTATTTT.

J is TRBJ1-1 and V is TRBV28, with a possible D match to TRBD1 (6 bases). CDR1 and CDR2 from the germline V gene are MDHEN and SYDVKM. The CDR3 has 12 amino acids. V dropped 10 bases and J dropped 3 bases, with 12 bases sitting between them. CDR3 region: CATQRGDTEAFF. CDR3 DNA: TGTGCCACCCAAAGGGGGGACACTGAAGCTTTCTTT.

DNA for the CDR3: TGCAGCGTTATGGGACGGGAAGAGACCCAGTACTTC. Translated: CSVMGREETQYF. The J gene is TRBJ2-5, the V gene TRBV29-1; tentatively, D is TRBD1 or TRBD2 (5 bases each). The germline gives CDR1 SQVTM, CDR2 ANQGSEA. Between the trimmed V and J ends, which lost 5 bases and 3 bases, there was a span of 10 bases. CDR3 length: 12 amino acids. The full variable domain, with the rest looked up from reference TRBV29-1 and TRBJ2-5, is SAVISQKPSRDICQRGTSLTIQCQVDSQVTMMFWYRQQPGQSLTLIATANQGSEATYESGFVIDKFPISRPNLTFSTLTVSNMSPEDSSIYLCSVMGREETQYFGPGTRLLVL.

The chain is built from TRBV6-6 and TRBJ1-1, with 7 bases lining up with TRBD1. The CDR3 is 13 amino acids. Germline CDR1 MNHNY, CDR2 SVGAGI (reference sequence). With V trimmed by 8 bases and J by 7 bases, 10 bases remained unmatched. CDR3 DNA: TGTGCCAGCGGGGCCGGACAGGTGCTTGAAGCTTTCTTT. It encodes CASGAGQVLEAFF.

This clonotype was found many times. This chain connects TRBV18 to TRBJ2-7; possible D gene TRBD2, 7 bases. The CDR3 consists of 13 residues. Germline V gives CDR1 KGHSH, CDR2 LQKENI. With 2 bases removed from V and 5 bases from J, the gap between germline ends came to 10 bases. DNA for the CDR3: TGTGCCAGCTCACCAACAGGGAGGGACGAGCAGTACTTC. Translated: CASSPTGRDEQYF.

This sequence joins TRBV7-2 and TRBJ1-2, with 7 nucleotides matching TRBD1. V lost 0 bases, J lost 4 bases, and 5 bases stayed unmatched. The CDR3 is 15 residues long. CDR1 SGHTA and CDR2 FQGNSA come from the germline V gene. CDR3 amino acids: CASSLAGGVGYGYTF. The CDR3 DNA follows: TGTGCCAGCAGCTTAGCAGGGGGCGTCGGCTATGGCTACACCTTC.

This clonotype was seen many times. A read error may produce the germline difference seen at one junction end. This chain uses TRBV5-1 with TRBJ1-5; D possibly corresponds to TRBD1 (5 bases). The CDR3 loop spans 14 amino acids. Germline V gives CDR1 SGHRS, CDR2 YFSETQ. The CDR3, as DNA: TGCGCCAGCAGGTTGGGACCTCGCAATCAGCCCCAGCATTTT. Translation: CASRLGPRNQPQHF.

The CDR3 region has the DNA TGTGCCAGCAGCTTGGGGTCCGCCGGCATTCAGTACTTC. Its translation: CASSLGSAGIQYF. V is TRBV7-9 and J is TRBJ2-4; D not certain. V shed 3 bases and J shed 9 bases, with 12 bases lying between them. The CDR3 is made up of 13 amino acids. CDR1 is SEHNR, CDR2 FQNEAQ, per germline (reference sequence).

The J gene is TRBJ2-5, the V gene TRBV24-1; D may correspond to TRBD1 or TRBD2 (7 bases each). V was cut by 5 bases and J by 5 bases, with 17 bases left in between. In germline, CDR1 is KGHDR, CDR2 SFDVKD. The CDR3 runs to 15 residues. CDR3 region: CATSARGAGQETQYF. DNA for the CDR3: TGTGCCACCAGTGCCCGGGGAGCGGGACAGGAGACCCAGTACTTC.

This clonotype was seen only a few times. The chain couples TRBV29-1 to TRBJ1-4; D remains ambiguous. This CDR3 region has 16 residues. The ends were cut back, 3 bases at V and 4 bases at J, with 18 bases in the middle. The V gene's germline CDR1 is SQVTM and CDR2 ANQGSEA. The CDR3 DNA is TGCAGCGTTGATGACGGAGGTTGGGGAGTTAATGAAAAACTGTTTTTT. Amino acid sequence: CSVDDGGWGVNEKLFF.

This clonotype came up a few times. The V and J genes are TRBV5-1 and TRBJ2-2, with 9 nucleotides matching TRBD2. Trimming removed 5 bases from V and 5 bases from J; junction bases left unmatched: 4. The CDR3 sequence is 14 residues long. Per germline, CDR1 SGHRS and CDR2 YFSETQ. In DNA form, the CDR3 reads TGCGCCAGCAGGACTAGCGGCCAAACCGGGGAGCTGTTTTTT. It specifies CASRTSGQTGELFF.

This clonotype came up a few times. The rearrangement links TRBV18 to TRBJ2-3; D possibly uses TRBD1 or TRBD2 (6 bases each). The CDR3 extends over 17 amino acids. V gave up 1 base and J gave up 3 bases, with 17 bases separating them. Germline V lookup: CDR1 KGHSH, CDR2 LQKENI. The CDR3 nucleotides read TGTGCCAGCTCACCACTGTACAGGGAGGAACCTACAGATACGCAGTATTTT. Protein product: CASSPLYREEPTDTQYF.

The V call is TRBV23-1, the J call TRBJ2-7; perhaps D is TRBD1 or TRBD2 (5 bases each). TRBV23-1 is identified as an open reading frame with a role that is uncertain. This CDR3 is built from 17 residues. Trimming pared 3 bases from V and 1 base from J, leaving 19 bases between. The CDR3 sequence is CASSHSLRDPESYEQYF. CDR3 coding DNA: TGCGCCAGCAGTCACAGCCTCCGGGACCCCGAATCCTACGAGCAGTACTTC.

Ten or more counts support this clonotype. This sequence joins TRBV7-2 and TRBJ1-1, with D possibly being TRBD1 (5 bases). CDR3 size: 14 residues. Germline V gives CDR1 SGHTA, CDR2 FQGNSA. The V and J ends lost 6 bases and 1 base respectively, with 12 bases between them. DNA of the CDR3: TGTGCCAGCAGTAGGGACCGTTCGAACACTGAAGCTTTCTTT. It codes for CASSRDRSNTEAFF.

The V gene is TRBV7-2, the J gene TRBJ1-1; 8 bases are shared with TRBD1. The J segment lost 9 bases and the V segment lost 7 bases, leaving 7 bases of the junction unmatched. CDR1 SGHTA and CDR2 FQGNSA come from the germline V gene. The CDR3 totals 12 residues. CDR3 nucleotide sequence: TGTGCCAGCAACAAGGACAGGGACAAAGCTTTCTTT. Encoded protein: CASNKDRDKAFF.

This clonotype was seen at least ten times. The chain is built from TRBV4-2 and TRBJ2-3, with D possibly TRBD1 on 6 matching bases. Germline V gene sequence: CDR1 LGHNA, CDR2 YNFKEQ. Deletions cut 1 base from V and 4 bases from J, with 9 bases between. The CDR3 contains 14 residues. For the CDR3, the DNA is TGTGCCAGCAGCCAAGGCGAGGGGGCAGATACGCAGTATTTT. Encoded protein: CASSQGEGADTQYF.

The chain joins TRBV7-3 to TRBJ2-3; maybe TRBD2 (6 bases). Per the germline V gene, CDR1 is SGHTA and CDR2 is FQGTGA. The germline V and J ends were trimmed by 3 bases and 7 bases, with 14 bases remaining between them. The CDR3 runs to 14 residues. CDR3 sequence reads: CASSFGTLMNTQYF. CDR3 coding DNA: TGTGCCAGCAGCTTCGGGACTCTCATGAATACGCAGTATTTT. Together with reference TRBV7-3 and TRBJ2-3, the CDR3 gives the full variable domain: GAGVSQTPSNKVTEKGKYVELRCDPISGHTALYWYRQSLGQGPEFLIYFQGTGAADDSGLPNDRFFAVRPEGSVSTLKIQRTERGDSAVYLCASSFGTLMNTQYFGPGTRLTVL.

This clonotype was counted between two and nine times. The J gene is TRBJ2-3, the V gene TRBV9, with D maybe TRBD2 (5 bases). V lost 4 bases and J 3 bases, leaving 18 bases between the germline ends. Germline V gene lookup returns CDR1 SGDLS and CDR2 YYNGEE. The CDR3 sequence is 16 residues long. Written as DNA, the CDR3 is TGTGCCAGCAGCCCTTACCCGGGGAGTCTAACAGATACGCAGTATTTT. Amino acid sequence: CASSPYPGSLTDTQYF.

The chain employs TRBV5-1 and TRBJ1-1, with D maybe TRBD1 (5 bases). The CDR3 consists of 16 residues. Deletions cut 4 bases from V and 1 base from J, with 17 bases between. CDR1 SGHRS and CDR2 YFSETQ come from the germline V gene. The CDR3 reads CASSPMAGVTNTEAFF. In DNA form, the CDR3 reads TGCGCCAGCAGCCCTATGGCGGGGGTCACGAACACTGAAGCTTTCTTT.